This T cell receptor beta chain appears in the sequencing data of a study of T cell responses to AZD1222 COVID-19 vaccine (dated by TCRdb to about 2021). In terms of the full investigation: TCR sequencing was performed for roughly 250 trial participants, of whom about 200 were given two doses of AZD1222 and some 25 were given two doses of MenACWY control vaccine. Trial participants were enrolled by age into subgroups of 18-55, 56-69 and 70-plus years, and around 150, 28 and 57 TCR-sequenced participants, respectively, were included in these subgroups. The paper's findings and limits, for the study overall: Reportedly, almost half of the unique spike-specific TCRs recognized epitopes lying outside the regions that are mutated in the B.1.351 and B.1.1.7 variants. Conclusions about previously exposed vaccinees were limited because only 6 or 7 AZD1222 recipients were SARS-CoV-2 seropositive at baseline. Because no day 14 peak-response samples were available, repertoires were characterized only after the peak T cell response. The vaccine-associated CD4 TCRs covered the entire spike protein, and the dominant responses fell in regions 160-218 and 743-854. In the small 56-69-year group, the increase in depth fell short of significance, most likely because of low power. Participants were mostly white British and included more females than males, and it was suggested by the authors that clonal diversity may have been underestimated. A significant rise in spike-specific TCR breadth and depth was observed after two AZD1222 doses relative to day 0 and relative to MenACWY recipients.

The germline V gene (reference sequence) provides CDR1 MNHEY and CDR2 SMNVEV. Spanning cysteine to phenylalanine, the CDR3 consists of 16 amino acids. CDR3 DNA only is kept here, 48 bases in frame from base 1. V trim: 5 bases; J trim: 1 base; unmatched bases: 10. Sample time point, as interpreted from the label and publication: about 28 days (+/-7) after the second vaccine dose. In the paper's terms, the treatment or condition label means: meningococcal conjugate vaccine given as trial control. Vaccinee samples were obtained from the UK trials COV001 and COV002, which included a single-blind randomized controlled phase 2/3 trial of AZD1222 (ChAdOx1 nCoV-19) in healthy adults. For TCRbeta chain sequencing, PBMC samples were collected from trial participants at day 0 and at day 28 after the second dose. The CDR3 regions of human TCRbeta chains were analyzed by immunosequencing. In the authors' own workflow: Repertoire TCRs were matched against a reference library of SARS-CoV-2-specific TCRs generated with the MIRA antigen-specificity platform. Breadth was defined as the fraction of unique TCRs that were SARS-CoV-2-associated. Depth was defined as the fraction of total T cells that were SARS-CoV-2-associated. Using the MIRA data, every spike-specific TCR was mapped to the spike region that the TCR reacted to and assigned to either a CD4 or a CD8 class. Log10-transformed breadth and depth values were compared by one-way ANOVA with Sidak's multiple comparisons tests. As stored in TCRdb, this immuneACCESS dataset retains in-frame rearrangements with V and J assigned. A fraction of the clones does not appear; measured against another copy, unresolved V genes explain less than half of the discrepancy, and the remainder lacks a known reason. V and J calls and clone size follow that table, whereas D and trimming were derived from the DNA. Here the sample has under 200,000 clones; approximately 92% occur a single time. The ten biggest clones cover 3.6% of the sample.

As regards this clone: Its recognized antigen is unknown. The sample holds no much larger clone one base away, and base qualities are not on file.

The chain was built from TRBV27 and TRBJ1-1; 7 bases in the junction line up with TRBD1. This TCR came from an adult who received the MenACWY meningococcal vaccine as a control. The starting material was peripheral blood, obtained 28 days after the second dose of the MenACWY control vaccine. This receptor has the CDR3 CASSPDRVPSNTEAFF. The nucleotide sequence reads as follows: TGTGCCAGCAGTCCCGACAGGGTTCCGTCGAACACTGAAGCTTTCTTT.